This T cell receptor beta chain originates from a study of shared clonotypes between healthy human individuals. Study-wide context: CD8 memory received one plate per donor, CD8 naive two, CD4 memory three and CD4 naive three. Points from the study as a whole: Shared clonotypes: about 4.6% naive CD4, around 3.7% naive CD8, over 2% memory CD4, around 0.4% memory CD8. A generally larger estimated richness was seen in naive subsets than in memory subsets.

This CDR3 is built from 13 residues. Germline V gene lookup returns CDR1 SGHDN and CDR2 FVKESK. With 4 bases clipped from V and 4 bases from J, the junction kept 3 bases outside the gene matches. This clone has only one observation. The antigen remains undetermined. In the sorted-subset replicate PCRs, approximately 200 ng DNA, 30,000 or so T cell genomes, was used. Profiled with immunoSEQ multiplex PCR; TCRdb holds only in-frame clones, not every one. Of under 2,000,000 clones listed, approximately 94% are singletons. Naive CD8 cells, CD45RO-negative and positively selected for CCR7, excluded terminally differentiated effector memory CD45RA+ cells.

The clonotype originates from a young man in good health. The V gene is TRBV14, the J gene TRBJ1-2; 7 bases are shared with TRBD1. Sequenced material: naive CD8+ T cells sorted from blood. Written as DNA, the CDR3 is TGTGCCAGCAGCCCAGGGGGGGTCTATGGCTACACCTTC. This sequence encodes CASSPGGVYGYTF.